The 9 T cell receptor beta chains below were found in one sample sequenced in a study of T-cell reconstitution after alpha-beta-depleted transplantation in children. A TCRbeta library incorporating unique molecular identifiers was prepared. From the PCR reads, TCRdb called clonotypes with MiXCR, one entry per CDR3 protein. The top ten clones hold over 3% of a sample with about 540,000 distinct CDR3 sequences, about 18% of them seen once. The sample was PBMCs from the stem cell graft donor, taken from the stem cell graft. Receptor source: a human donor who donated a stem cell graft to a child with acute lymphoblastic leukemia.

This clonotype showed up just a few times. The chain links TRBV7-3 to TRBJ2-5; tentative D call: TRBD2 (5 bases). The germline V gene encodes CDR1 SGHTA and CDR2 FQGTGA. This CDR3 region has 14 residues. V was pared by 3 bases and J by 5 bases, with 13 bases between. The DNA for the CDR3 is TGTGCCAGCAGCTTGGTACGGGGTCGGGAGACCCAGTACTTC. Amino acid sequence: CASSLVRGRETQYF. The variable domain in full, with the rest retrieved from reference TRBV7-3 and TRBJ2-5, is GAGVSQTPSNKVTEKGKYVELRCDPISGHTALYWYRQSLGQGPEFLIYFQGTGAADDSGLPNDRFFAVRPEGSVSTLKIQRTERGDSAVYLCASSLVRGRETQYFGPGTRLLVL.

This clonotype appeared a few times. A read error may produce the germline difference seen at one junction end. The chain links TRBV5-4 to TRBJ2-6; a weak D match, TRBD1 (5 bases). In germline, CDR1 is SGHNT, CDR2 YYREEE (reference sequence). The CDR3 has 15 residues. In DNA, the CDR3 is TGTGCCAGCAGCCACGGAGTATCTGGGGCCAACGGCCTGACTTTC. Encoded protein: CASSHGVSGANGLTF.

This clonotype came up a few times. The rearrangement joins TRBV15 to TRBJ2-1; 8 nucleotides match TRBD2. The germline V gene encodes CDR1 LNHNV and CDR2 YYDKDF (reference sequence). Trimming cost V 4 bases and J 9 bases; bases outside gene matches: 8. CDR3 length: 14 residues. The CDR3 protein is CATSTQREWAEQFF. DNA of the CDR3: TGTGCCACCAGCACCCAGCGGGAGTGGGCTGAGCAGTTCTTC.

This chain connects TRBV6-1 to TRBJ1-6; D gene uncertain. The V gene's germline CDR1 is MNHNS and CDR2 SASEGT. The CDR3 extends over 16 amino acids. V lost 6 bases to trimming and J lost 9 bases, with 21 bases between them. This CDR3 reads CASSPAPVWHPSPLHF. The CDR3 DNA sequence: TGTGCCAGCAGCCCGGCCCCAGTTTGGCATCCTTCACCCCTCCACTTT.

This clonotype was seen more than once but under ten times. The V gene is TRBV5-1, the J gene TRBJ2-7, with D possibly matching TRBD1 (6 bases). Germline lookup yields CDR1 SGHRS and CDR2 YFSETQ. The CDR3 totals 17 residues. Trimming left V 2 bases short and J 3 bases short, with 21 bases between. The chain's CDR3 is CASSFAPVETGLYEQYF. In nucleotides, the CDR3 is TGCGCCAGCAGCTTTGCACCGGTTGAGACAGGACTCTACGAGCAGTACTTC.

The CDR3 region is CASSLTGGRGTDTQYF. Written as DNA, the CDR3 is TGTGCCAGCAGCTTAACGGGTGGGAGGGGCACAGATACGCAGTATTTT. The V call is TRBV7-3, the J call TRBJ2-3; 7 bases are a match to TRBD2. The germline V gene has CDR1 SGHTA and CDR2 FQGTGA. The CDR3 sequence is 16 residues long. Trimming cost V 0 bases and J 1 base; bases outside gene matches: 4.

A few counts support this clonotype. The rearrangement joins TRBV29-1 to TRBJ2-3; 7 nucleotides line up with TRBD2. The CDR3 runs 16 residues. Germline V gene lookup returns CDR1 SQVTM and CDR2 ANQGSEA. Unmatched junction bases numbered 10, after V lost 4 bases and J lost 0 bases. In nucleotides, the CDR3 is TGCAGCGTTGGGGCCCTCGCGGGAGAGAGCACAGATACGCAGTATTTT. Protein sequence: CSVGALAGESTDTQYF.

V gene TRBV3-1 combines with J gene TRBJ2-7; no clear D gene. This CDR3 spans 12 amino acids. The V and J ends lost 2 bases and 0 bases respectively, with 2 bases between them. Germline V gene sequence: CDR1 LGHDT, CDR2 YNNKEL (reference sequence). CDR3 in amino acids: CASSQFSYEQYF. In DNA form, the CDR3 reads TGTGCCAGCAGCCAATTCTCCTACGAGCAGTACTTC.

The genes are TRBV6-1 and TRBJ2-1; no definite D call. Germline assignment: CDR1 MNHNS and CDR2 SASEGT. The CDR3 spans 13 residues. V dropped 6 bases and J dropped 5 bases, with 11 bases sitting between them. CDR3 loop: CASSPPSNNEQFF. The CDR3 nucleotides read TGTGCCAGCAGCCCCCCATCTAACAATGAGCAGTTCTTC.